This T cell receptor (beta chain) originates from a study of OX40 agonist ivuxolimab in advanced cancers. At the level of the study: Eligibility rules accepted prior anti-PD-1, anti-PD-L1 or anti-CTLA-4 therapy, and 35% to 45% had some.

The V end lost 6 bases, the J end lost 6 bases, and 17 bases lay between the germline ends. In germline, CDR1 is LGHNT, CDR2 FRNRAP. This CDR3 comprises 14 residues. Repertoires were generated with immunoSEQ multiplex PCR, while TCRdb's copy carries only in-frame clones and drops some. The sample gives about 83,000 clones, approximately 90% of which show up once; over 8.5% is in the top ten. General study results and limits: In CD8+ T cells, expanded clones were on average more numerous than in CD4+. At 0.1 to 3.0 mg/kg and by week 6, clonal expansion occurred in CD4+ and CD8+ blood T cells. Low normalized clonal expansion also occurred in some nonresponding patients.

In the case of this clone: Its antigen is unknown.

This chain uses TRBV12-5 with TRBJ1-1; D is possibly TRBD1 (5 bases). The specimen comprised CD4+ or CD8+ T cells sorted from blood, sampled in a trial of the OX40 agonist ivuxolimab. This TCR was recovered from an adult with an advanced solid tumor such as melanoma, head and neck, liver or kidney cancer. CDR3 sequence reads: CASGYWTGLSEAFF. The CDR3 coding sequence is TGTGCTAGTGGCTATTGGACGGGACTTTCTGAAGCTTTCTTT.